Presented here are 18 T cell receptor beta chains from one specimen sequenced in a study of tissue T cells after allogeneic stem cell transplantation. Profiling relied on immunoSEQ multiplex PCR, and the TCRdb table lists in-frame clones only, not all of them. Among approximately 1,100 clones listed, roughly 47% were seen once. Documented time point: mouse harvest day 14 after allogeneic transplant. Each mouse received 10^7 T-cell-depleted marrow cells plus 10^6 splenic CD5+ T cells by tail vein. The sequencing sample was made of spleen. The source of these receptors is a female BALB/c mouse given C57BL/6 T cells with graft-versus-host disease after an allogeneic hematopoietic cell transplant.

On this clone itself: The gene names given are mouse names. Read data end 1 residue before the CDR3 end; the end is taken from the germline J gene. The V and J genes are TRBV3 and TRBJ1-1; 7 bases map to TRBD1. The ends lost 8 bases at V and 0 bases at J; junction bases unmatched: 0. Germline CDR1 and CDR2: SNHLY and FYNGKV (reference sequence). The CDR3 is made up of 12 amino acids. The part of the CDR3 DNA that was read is TGTGCCAGCGGGACAGCAAACACAGAAGTCTTC. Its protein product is CASGTANTEVF. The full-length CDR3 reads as CASGTANTEVFF.

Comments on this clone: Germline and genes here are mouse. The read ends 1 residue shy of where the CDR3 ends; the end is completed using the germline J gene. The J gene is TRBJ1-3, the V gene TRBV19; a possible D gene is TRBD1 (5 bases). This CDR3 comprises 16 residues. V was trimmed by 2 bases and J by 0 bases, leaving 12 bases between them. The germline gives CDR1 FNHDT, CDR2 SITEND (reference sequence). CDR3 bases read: TGTGCCAGCAGTATTAGAACAGGAACTTCTGGAAATACGCTCTAT. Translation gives CASSIRTGTSGNTLY. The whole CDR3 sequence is CASSIRTGTSGNTLYF.

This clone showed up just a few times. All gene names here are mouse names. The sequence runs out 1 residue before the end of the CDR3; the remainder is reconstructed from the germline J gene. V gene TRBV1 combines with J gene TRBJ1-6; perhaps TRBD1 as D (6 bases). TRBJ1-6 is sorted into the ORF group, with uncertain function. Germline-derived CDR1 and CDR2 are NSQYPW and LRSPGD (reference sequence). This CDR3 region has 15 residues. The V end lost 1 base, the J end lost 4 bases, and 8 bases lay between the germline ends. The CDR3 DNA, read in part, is TGCACCTGCAGTGCAGCGACAGGATATAATTCGCCCCTCTAC. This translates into CTCSAATGYNSPLY. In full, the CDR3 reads CTCSAATGYNSPLYF.

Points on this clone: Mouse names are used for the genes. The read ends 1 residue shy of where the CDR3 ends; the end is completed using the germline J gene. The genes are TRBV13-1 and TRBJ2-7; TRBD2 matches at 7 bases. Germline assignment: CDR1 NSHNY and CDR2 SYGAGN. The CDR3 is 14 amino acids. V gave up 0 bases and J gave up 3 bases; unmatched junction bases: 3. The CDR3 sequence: CASSDDWGGYEQYF. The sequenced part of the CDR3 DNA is TGTGCCAGCAGTGATGACTGGGGCGGCTATGAACAGTAC.

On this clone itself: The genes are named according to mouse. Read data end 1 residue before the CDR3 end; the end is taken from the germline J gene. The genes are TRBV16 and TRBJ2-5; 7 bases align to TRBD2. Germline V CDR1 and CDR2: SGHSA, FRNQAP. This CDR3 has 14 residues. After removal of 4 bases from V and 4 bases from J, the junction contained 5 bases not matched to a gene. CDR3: CASSSPGGEDTQYF. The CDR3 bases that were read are TGTGCAAGCAGCTCCCCTGGGGGAGAAGACACCCAGTAC.

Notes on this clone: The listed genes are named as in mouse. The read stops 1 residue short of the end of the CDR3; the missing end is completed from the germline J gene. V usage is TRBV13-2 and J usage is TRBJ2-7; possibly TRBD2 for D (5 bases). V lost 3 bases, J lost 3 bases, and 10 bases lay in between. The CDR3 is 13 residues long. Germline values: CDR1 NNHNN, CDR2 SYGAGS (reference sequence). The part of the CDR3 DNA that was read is TGTGCCAGCGGTGGGACTTCCAACTATGAACAGTAC. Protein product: CASGGTSNYEQY. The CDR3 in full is CASGGTSNYEQYF.

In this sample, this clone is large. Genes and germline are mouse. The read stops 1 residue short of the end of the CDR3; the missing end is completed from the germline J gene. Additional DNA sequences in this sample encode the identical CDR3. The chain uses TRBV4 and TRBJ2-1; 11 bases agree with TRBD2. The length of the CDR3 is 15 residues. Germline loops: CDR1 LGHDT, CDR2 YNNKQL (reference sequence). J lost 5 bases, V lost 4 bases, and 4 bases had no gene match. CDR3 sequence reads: CASSSGLGDDAEQFF. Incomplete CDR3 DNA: TGTGCCAGCAGCTCGGGACTGGGGGATGATGCTGAGCAGTTC.

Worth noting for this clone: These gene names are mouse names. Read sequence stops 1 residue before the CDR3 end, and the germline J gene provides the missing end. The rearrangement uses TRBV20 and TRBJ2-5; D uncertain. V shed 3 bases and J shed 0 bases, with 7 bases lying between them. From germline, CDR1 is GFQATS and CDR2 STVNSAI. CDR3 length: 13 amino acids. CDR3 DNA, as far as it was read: TGTGGTGCTAGAGACAATAACCAAGACACCCAGTAC. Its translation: CGARDNNQDTQY. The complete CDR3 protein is CGARDNNQDTQYF.

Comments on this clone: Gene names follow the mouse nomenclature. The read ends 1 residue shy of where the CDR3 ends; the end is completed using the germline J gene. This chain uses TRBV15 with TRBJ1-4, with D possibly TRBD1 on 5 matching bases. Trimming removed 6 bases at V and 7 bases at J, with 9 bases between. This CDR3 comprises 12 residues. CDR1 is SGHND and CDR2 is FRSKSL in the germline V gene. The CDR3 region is CASRSGSERLFF. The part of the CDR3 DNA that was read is TGTGCCAGCAGGTCAGGGAGCGAAAGATTATTT.

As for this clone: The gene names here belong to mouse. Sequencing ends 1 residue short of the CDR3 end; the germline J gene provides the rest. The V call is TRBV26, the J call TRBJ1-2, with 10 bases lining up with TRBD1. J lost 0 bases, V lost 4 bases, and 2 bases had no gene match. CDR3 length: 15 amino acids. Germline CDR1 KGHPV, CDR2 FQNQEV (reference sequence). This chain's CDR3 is CASSRDRGANSDYTF. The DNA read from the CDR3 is TGTGCCAGCAGTCGGGACAGGGGTGCAAACTCCGACTACACC.

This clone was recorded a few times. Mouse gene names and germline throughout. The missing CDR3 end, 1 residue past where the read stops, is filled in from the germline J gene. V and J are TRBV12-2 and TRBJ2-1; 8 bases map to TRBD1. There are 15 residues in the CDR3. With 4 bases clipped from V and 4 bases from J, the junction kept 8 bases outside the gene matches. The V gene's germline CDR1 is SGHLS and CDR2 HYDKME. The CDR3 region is CASSPTGGFYAEQFF. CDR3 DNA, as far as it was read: TGTGCCAGCTCCCCTACAGGGGGGTTTTATGCTGAGCAGTTC.

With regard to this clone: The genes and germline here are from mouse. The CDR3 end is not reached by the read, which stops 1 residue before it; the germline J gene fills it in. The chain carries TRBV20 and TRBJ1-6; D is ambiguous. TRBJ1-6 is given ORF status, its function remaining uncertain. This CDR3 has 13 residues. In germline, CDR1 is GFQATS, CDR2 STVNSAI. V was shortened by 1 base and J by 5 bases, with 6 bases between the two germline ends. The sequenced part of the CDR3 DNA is TGTGGTGCTAGGGCGCAGAATAATTCGCCCCTCTAC. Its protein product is CGARAQNNSPLY. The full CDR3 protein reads CGARAQNNSPLYF.

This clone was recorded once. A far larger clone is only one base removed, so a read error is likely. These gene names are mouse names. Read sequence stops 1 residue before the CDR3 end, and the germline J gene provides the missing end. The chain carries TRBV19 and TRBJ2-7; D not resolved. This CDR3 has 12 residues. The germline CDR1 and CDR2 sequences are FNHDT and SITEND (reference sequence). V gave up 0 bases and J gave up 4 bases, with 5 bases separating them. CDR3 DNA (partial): TGTGCCAGCAGTATAGGCCATTATGAACAGTAC. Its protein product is CASSIGHYEQY. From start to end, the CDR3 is CASSIGHYEQYF.

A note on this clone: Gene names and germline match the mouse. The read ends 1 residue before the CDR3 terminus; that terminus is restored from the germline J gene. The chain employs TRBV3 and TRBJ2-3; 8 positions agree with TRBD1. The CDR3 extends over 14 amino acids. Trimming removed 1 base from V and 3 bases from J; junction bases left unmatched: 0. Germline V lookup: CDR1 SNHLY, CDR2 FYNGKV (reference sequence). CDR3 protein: CASSLDRGAETLYF. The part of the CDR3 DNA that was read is TGTGCCAGCAGCTTAGACAGGGGGGCAGAAACGCTGTAT.

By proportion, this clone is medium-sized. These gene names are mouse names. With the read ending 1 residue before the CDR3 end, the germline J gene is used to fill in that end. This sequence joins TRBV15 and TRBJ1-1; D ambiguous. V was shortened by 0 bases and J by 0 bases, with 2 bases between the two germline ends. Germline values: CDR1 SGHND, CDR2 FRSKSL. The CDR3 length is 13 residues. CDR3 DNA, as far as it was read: TGTGCCAGCAGTTTAGCAGCAAACACAGAAGTCTTC. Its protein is CASSLAANTEVF. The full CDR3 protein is CASSLAANTEVFF.

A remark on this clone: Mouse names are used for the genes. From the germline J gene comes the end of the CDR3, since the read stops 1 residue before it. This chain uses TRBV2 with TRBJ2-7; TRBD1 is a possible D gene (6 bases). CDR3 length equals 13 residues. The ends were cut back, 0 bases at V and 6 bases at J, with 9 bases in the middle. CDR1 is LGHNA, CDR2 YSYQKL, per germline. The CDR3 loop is CASSQEGGGEQYF. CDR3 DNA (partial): TGTGCCAGCAGCCAAGAGGGAGGGGGTGAACAGTAC.

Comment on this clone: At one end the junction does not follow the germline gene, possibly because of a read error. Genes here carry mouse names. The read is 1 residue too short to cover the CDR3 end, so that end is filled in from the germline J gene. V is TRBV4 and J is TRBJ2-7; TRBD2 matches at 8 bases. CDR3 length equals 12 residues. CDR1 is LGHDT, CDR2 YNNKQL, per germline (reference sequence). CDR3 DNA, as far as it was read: TGCGCCCGCAGCCGGGACTGGTATGAACAGTAC. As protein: CARSRDWYEQY. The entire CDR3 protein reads CARSRDWYEQYF.

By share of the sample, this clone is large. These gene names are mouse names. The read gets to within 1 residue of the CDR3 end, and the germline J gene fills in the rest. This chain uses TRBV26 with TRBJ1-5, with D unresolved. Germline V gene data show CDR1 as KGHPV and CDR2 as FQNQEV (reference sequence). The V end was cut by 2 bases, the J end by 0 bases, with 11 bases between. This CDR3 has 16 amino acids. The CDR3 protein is CASSLQRSYNNQAPLF. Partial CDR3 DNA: TGTGCCAGCAGTCTGCAGAGATCTTATAACAACCAGGCTCCGCTT.